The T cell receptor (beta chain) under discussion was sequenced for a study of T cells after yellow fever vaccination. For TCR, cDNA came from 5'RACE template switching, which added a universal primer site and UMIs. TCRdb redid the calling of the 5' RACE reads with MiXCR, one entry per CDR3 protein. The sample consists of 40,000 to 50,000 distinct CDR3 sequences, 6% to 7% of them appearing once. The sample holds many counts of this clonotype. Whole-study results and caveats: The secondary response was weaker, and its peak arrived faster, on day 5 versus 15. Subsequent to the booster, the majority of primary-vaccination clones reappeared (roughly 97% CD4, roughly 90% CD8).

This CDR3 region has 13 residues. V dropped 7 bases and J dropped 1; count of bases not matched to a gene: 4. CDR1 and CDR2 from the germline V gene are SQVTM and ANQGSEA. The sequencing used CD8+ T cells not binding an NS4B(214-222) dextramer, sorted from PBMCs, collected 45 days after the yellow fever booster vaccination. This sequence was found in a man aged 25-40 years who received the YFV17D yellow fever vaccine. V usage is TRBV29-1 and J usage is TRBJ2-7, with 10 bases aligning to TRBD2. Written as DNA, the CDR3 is TGCAGCGCTCTAGCGGGAGCGTCCTACGAGCAGTACTTC. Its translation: CSALAGASYEQYF.